These T cell receptor beta chains were read from a single sample in a study of blood T cells in healthy people across ages. TCRdb re-derived calls from the 5' RACE reads in MiXCR, one entry per CDR3 protein. The data hold 800,000 to 950,000 distinct CDR3 sequences, with 25% to 35% observed a single time. Separately, the same data were catalogued under a study of T cells of mothers and their children.

The sample comprised blood. Receptor source: a woman in her thirties or forties in good health. Both conserved end residues are part of each CDR3. Each record gives: CDR3 protein, CDR3 DNA, D gene, clone size, V gene, J gene. D genes are given only for firm matches. Part of the rows lack a size; the others show once, few, many or a class for expanded clones.

CDR3 protein: CASNQEMANAYEQYF
CDR3 DNA: TGCGCCAGCAACCAAGAAATGGCGAACGCCTACGAGCAGTACTTC
D gene: -
clone size: few
V gene: TRBV4-3
J gene: TRBJ2-7

CDR3 protein: CASSLRGRNQPQHF
CDR3 DNA: TGTGCCAGCAGTTTGAGGGGTCGCAATCAGCCCCAGCATTTT
D gene: -
clone size: -
V gene: TRBV12-3/TRBV12-4
J gene: TRBJ1-5

CDR3 protein: CASSPGRGQYTEAFF
CDR3 DNA: TGTGCCAGCTCACCAGGAAGGGGGCAGTACACTGAAGCTTTCTTT
D gene: TRBD1
clone size: few
V gene: TRBV18
J gene: TRBJ1-1

CDR3 protein: CASSDSPDQPQHF
CDR3 DNA: TGTGCCAGCAGTGACAGTCCAGATCAGCCCCAGCATTTT
D gene: -
clone size: once
V gene: TRBV25-1
J gene: TRBJ1-5

CDR3 protein: CASSGTTETQYF
CDR3 DNA: TGTGCCAGCAGTGGGACGACTGAGACCCAGTACTTC
D gene: -
clone size: many
V gene: TRBV2
J gene: TRBJ2-5

CDR3 protein: CASSWGGGNEQYF
CDR3 DNA: TGTGCCAGCAGTTGGGGGGGGGGCAACGAGCAGTACTTC
D gene: -
clone size: many
V gene: TRBV27
J gene: TRBJ2-7

CDR3 protein: CASSFDKSYGYTF
CDR3 DNA: TGTGCCAGCAGCTTCGACAAGTCGTATGGCTACACCTTC
D gene: -
clone size: -
V gene: TRBV6-6
J gene: TRBJ1-2

CDR3 protein: CASREPGTGGSGELFF
CDR3 DNA: TGTGCCAGCAGGGAGCCCGGGACAGGGGGCTCCGGGGAGCTGTTTTTT
D gene: TRBD1
clone size: -
V gene: TRBV7-2
J gene: TRBJ2-2

CDR3 protein: CASSLMRLAGVYGYTF
CDR3 DNA: TGTGCCAGCAGTTTAATGCGGCTAGCGGGCGTTTATGGCTACACCTTC
D gene: -
clone size: -
V gene: TRBV12-3/TRBV12-4
J gene: TRBJ1-2

CDR3 protein: CASSRTANEQFF
CDR3 DNA: TGTGCCAGCAGCCGAACCGCCAATGAGCAGTTCTTC
D gene: -
clone size: few
V gene: TRBV7-6
J gene: TRBJ2-1

CDR3 protein: CASSSWTGGAGAQYF
CDR3 DNA: TGTGCCAGCAGCTCCTGGACAGGGGGTGCGGGGGCCCAGTACTTC
D gene: TRBD1
clone size: -
V gene: TRBV7-2
J gene: TRBJ2-5

CDR3 protein: CATSDYQAGHTDTQYF
CDR3 DNA: TGTGCCACCAGTGATTATCAAGCGGGGCACACAGATACGCAGTATTTT
D gene: TRBD2
clone size: many
V gene: TRBV24-1
J gene: TRBJ2-3

CDR3 protein: CASRRSGGAYNEQYF
CDR3 DNA: TGTGCCAGCAGAAGAAGCGGGGGGGCCTACAATGAGCAGTACTTC
D gene: TRBD2
clone size: -
V gene: TRBV12-3/TRBV12-4
J gene: TRBJ2-7

CDR3 protein: CASSLVAGGLYEQYF
CDR3 DNA: TGTGCCAGCAGTTTGGTGGCGGGGGGCCTGTACGAGCAGTACTTC
D gene: TRBD2
clone size: many
V gene: TRBV7-2
J gene: TRBJ2-7

CDR3 protein: CSAQTRQIDNSPLHF
CDR3 DNA: TGCAGTGCTCAAACCAGACAGATTGATAATTCACCCCTCCACTTT
D gene: -
clone size: -
V gene: TRBV20-1
J gene: TRBJ1-6

CDR3 protein: CASSSQGLLGETQYF
CDR3 DNA: TGTGCCAGCAGCTCCCAGGGTCTCTTGGGAGAGACCCAGTACTTC
D gene: -
clone size: few
V gene: TRBV7-3
J gene: TRBJ2-5

CDR3 protein: CASSLAGESYNEQFF
CDR3 DNA: TGTGCCAGCAGCTTAGCAGGGGAATCCTACAATGAGCAGTTCTTC
D gene: -
clone size: many
V gene: TRBV7-6
J gene: TRBJ2-1

CDR3 protein: CASRRDRSNTEAFF
CDR3 DNA: TGTGCCAGCAGAAGAGACAGGTCAAACACTGAAGCTTTCTTT
D gene: -
clone size: -
V gene: TRBV6-1
J gene: TRBJ1-1

CDR3 protein: CASMSRGLANTEAFF
CDR3 DNA: TGTGCCAGCATGTCCCGGGGCCTCGCGAACACTGAAGCTTTCTTT
D gene: -
clone size: few
V gene: TRBV6-5
J gene: TRBJ1-1

CDR3 protein: CSASGSRHTTDTQYF
CDR3 DNA: TGCAGTGCTAGTGGTTCTAGACATACTACAGATACGCAGTATTTT
D gene: -
clone size: few
V gene: TRBV20-1
J gene: TRBJ2-3

CDR3 protein: CASSYAPDSYGYTF
CDR3 DNA: TGTGCCAGCAGCTACGCCCCGGACAGTTATGGCTACACCTTC
D gene: -
clone size: many
V gene: TRBV11-2
J gene: TRBJ1-2

CDR3 protein: CSAIKERGDSRDTQYF
CDR3 DNA: TGCAGTGCCATAAAGGAGCGGGGGGACTCCAGGGATACGCAGTATTTT
D gene: TRBD2
clone size: many
V gene: TRBV20-1
J gene: TRBJ2-3

CDR3 protein: CASSQASGATSYNEQFF
CDR3 DNA: TGTGCCAGCAGCCAAGCAAGCGGGGCCACTTCCTACAATGAGCAGTTCTTC
D gene: TRBD2
clone size: -
V gene: TRBV14
J gene: TRBJ2-1

CDR3 protein: CASSHRESNSPLHF
CDR3 DNA: TGTGCCAGCAGTCACAGGGAGTCGAATTCACCCCTCCACTTT
D gene: -
clone size: few
V gene: TRBV28
J gene: TRBJ1-6

CDR3 protein: CASSLAPGGGLNEQFF
CDR3 DNA: TGTGCCAGCAGCTTAGCCCCAGGGGGCGGTTTGAATGAGCAGTTCTTC
D gene: TRBD1
clone size: many
V gene: TRBV7-2
J gene: TRBJ2-1

CDR3 protein: CASSQDAGAGETQFF
CDR3 DNA: TGCGCCAGCAGCCAGGATGCGGGGGCAGGGGAGACCCAGTTCTTC
D gene: -
clone size: -
V gene: TRBV4-1
J gene: TRBJ2-1

CDR3 protein: CSVGTTTQYF
CDR3 DNA: TGCAGCGTCGGTACAACTACGCAGTATTTT
D gene: -
clone size: few
V gene: TRBV29-1
J gene: TRBJ2-3

CDR3 protein: CASSSTGWAGYTF
CDR3 DNA: TGTGCCAGCAGCTCGACAGGCTGGGCTGGCTACACCTTC
D gene: -
clone size: few
V gene: TRBV12-3/TRBV12-4
J gene: TRBJ1-2

CDR3 protein: CASSQSDRGDEQFF
CDR3 DNA: TGCGCCAGCAGCCAATCGGACAGGGGCGATGAGCAGTTCTTC
D gene: TRBD1
clone size: many
V gene: TRBV4-1
J gene: TRBJ2-1

CDR3 protein: CSARDPGTRYNEQFF
CDR3 DNA: TGCAGTGCTAGAGATCCGGGGACAAGATACAATGAGCAGTTCTTC
D gene: -
clone size: -
V gene: TRBV20-1
J gene: TRBJ2-1

CDR3 protein: CASSEEGLAGSLQYF
CDR3 DNA: TGTGCCAGCAGTGAAGAAGGTTTGGCAGGGAGTCTGCAGTACTTC
D gene: -
clone size: -
V gene: TRBV6-1
J gene: TRBJ2-7

CDR3 protein: CASTGPLGQGTGYEQYF
CDR3 DNA: TGTGCCAGCACGGGCCCCCTCGGACAGGGCACGGGCTACGAGCAGTACTTC
D gene: TRBD1
clone size: few
V gene: TRBV28
J gene: TRBJ2-7

CDR3 protein: CASSLATGADTQYF
CDR3 DNA: TGCGCCAGCAGCTTGGCCACGGGGGCAGATACGCAGTATTTT
D gene: -
clone size: -
V gene: TRBV5-1
J gene: TRBJ2-3

CDR3 protein: CASLQGLGLDEQFF
CDR3 DNA: TGTGCCAGCCTTCAAGGGTTGGGTCTCGATGAGCAGTTCTTC
D gene: -
clone size: few
V gene: TRBV2
J gene: TRBJ2-1

CDR3 protein: CASSDVDSTGANVLTF
CDR3 DNA: TGTGCCAGCAGCGACGTGGACAGCACTGGGGCCAACGTCCTGACTTTC
D gene: -
clone size: many
V gene: TRBV7-3
J gene: TRBJ2-6

CDR3 protein: CSAASPSLVGGEQYF
CDR3 DNA: TGCAGTGCTGCCTCCCCCTCACTAGTCGGAGGCGAGCAGTACTTC
D gene: -
clone size: many
V gene: TRBV20-1
J gene: TRBJ2-7

CDR3 protein: CASSCRGQPNYGYTF
CDR3 DNA: TGTGCCAGCAGTTGCCGGGGACAGCCTAACTATGGCTACACCTTC
D gene: TRBD1
clone size: few
V gene: TRBV6-5
J gene: TRBJ1-2

CDR3 protein: CSATVQLNNQPQHF
CDR3 DNA: TGCAGTGCCACGGTCCAGCTTAACAATCAGCCCCAGCATTTT
D gene: -
clone size: few
V gene: TRBV20-1
J gene: TRBJ1-5

CDR3 protein: CASSWKRGATGANALTF
CDR3 DNA: TGTGCCAGCAGTTGGAAGCGGGGGGCAACTGGGGCCAACGCCCTGACTTTC
D gene: TRBD2
clone size: few
V gene: TRBV6-9
J gene: TRBJ2-6

CDR3 protein: CASSSTGTGMGEQYF
CDR3 DNA: TGTGCCAGCAGTTCTACCGGGACTGGGATGGGCGAGCAGTACTTC
D gene: -
clone size: few
V gene: TRBV6-5
J gene: TRBJ2-7

CDR3 protein: CASSLVVSGTTDTQYF
CDR3 DNA: TGTGCCAGCAGCTTAGTGGTTAGCGGGACCACAGATACGCAGTATTTT
D gene: TRBD2
clone size: few
V gene: TRBV7-9
J gene: TRBJ2-3